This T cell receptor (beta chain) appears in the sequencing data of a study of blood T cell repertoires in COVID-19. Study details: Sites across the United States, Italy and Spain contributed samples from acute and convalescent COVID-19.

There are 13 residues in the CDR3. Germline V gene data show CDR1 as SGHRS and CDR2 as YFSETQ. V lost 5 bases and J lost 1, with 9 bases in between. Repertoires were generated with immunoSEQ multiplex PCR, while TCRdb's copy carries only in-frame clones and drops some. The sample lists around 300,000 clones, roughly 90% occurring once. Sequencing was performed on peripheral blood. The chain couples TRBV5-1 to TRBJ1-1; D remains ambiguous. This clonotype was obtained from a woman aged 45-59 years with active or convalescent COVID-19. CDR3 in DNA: TGCGCCAGCAGTAGGAGAGAGAACACTGAAGCTTTCTTT. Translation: CASSRRENTEAFF.